This T cell receptor beta chain stems from a study of cytomegalovirus exposure and HLA in healthy donors. Study-wide findings and caveats: Analyses of presence/absence relied on an assumption of roughly uniform sequencing depth across donors. Through in vitro validation, a few CMV-associated chains were shown to be specific for CMV antigens. DRB1 showed the most TCR associations and HLA-C the fewest in a later analysis, as rates varied by HLA locus.

Researchers ran the PCR with 60 Vbeta and 13 Jbeta primers. The protocol was immunoSEQ multiplex PCR, while the TCRdb copy is restricted to in-frame clones and leaves out a portion. Here the sample table reports fewer than 200,000 clones. The CDR3 length is 16 residues. Looked up from germline, CDR1 is SEHNR and CDR2 is FQNEAQ (reference sequence). V lost 1 base, J lost 8 bases, and 13 bases stayed unmatched. Everyone who donated was a healthy bone marrow donor. Regarding this clone: Its antigen is as yet unknown.

The V and J genes are TRBV7-9 and TRBJ1-2; 7 nucleotides match TRBD1. Material for sequencing was PBMCs. The sequence came from a woman in her sixties or seventies in good health and CMV-seronegative. The CDR3 DNA sequence: TGTGCCAGCAGCTTAGGAGGGACAGAGTTCTCGGGGGGCTACACCTTC. Translating it yields CASSLGGTEFSGGYTF.